This TCR beta chain derives from a study of beta chain features in type 1 diabetes. Study-level points and caveats: An over-representation of cells with high TCR expression could result from cDNA sequencing.

CDR1 is SNHLY, CDR2 FYNNEI, per germline. This CDR3 comprises 15 residues. V gave up 4 bases and J gave up 5 bases; unmatched junction bases: 9. Reverse transcription of all isolated RNA meant that expressed TCRB transcripts were sequenced. Profiling relied on immunoSEQ multiplex PCR, and the TCRdb table lists in-frame clones only, not all of them. Among 350,000 to 450,000 clones listed, around 16% were seen once. Regarding this clone: The target antigen is unknown.

The sample comprised naive CD4+ T cells from blood. The TCR was taken from a woman aged 18 to 35 in good health. The genes are TRBV2 and TRBJ2-3, with TRBD2 identical over 7 bases. The CDR3 here is CASSVAGEVLDTQYF. In DNA form, the CDR3 reads TGTGCCAGCAGTGTGGCGGGAGAGGTTTTAGATACGCAGTATTTT.